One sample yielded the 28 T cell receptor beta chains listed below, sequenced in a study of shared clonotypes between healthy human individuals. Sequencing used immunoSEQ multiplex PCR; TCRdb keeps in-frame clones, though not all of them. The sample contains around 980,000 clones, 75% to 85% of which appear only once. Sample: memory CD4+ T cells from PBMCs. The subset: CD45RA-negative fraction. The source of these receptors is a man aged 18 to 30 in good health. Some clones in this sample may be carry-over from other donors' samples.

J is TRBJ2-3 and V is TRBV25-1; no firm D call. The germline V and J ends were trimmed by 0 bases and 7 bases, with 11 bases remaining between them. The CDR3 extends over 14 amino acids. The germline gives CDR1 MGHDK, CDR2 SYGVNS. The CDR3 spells CASSEYGRPNTQYF. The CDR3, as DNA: TGTGCCAGCAGTGAATATGGACGTCCTAATACGCAGTATTTT.

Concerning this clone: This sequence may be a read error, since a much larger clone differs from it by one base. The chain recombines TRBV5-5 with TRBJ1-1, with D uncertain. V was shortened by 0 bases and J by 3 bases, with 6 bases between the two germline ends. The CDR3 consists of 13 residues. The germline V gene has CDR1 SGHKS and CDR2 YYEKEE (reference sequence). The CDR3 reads CASSLGQDTEAFF. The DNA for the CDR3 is TGTGCCAGCAGCTTGGGTCAGGACACTGAAGCTTTCTTT.

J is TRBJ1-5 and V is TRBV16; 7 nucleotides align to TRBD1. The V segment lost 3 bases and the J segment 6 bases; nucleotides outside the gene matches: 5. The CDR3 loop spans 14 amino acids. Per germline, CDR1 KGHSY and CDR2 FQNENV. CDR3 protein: CASSQGQLAQPQHF. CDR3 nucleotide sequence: TGTGCCAGCAGCCAGGGACAGCTGGCTCAGCCCCAGCATTTT.

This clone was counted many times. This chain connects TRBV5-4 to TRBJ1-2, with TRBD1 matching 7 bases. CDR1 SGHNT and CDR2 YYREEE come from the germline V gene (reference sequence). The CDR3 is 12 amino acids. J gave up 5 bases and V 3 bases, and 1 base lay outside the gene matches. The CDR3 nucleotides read TGTGCCAGCAGCTCGGGACAGTATGGCTACACCTTC. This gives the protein CASSSGQYGYTF. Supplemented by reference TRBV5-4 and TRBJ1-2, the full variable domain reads ETGVTQSPTHLIKTRGQQVTLRCSSQSGHNTVSWYQQALGQGPQFIFQYYREEENGRGNFPPRFSGLQFPNYSSELNVNALELDDSALYLCASSSGQYGYTFGSGTRLTVV.

The CDR3 DNA reads as TGTGCCAGCAGCCCCCCTCGAGCGGGAGGGCAGTATTTT. Residues: CASSPPRAGGQYF. The chain is built from TRBV7-2 and TRBJ2-3; TRBD2 matches 9 bases. The CDR3 spans 13 residues. The germline CDR1 and CDR2 sequences are SGHTA and FQGNSA. The J segment lost 11 bases and the V segment lost 5 bases, leaving 8 bases of the junction unmatched.

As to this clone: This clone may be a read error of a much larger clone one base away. The CDR3 spells CASSLGYPYEQYF. CDR3 nucleotide sequence: TGTGCCAGCAGTCTAGGCTACCCCTACGAGCAGTACTTC. The V call is TRBV6-1, the J call TRBJ2-7; D is ambiguous. Germline CDR1 MNHNS, CDR2 SASEGT. Deletions cut 5 bases from V and 2 bases from J, with 10 bases between. The CDR3 runs 13 residues.

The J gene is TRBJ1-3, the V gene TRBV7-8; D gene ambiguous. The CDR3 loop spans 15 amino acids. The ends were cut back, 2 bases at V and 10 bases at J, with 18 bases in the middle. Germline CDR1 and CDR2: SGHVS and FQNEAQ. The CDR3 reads CASSLTLVRFSTIYF. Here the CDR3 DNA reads TGTGCCAGCAGCTTAACACTCGTCCGGTTCAGTACCATATATTTT.

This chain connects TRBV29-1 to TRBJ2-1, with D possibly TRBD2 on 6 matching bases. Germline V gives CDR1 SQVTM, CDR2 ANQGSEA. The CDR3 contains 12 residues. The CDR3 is CSLGLTYNEQFF. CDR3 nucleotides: TGCAGTTTGGGACTCACTTACAATGAGCAGTTCTTC.

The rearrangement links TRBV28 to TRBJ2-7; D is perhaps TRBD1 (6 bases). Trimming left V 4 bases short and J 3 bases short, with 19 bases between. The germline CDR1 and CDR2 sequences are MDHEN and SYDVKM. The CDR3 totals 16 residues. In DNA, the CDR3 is TGTGCCAGCAGTTCCAACACCCCGGGACACCACTACGAGCAGTACTTC. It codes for CASSSNTPGHHYEQYF.

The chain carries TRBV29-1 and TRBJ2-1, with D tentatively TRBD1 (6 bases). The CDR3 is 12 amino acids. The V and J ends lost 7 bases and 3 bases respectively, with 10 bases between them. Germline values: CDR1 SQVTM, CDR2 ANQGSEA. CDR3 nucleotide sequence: TGCAGCGGCCACAGGGACTACAATGAGCAGTTCTTC. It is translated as CSGHRDYNEQFF.

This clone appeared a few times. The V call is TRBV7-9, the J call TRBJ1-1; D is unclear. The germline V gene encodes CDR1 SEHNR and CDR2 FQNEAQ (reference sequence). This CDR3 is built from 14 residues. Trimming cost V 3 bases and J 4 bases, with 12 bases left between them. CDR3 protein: CASSFSTSGTEAFF. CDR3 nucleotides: TGTGCCAGCAGCTTTTCCACGTCGGGCACTGAAGCTTTCTTT.

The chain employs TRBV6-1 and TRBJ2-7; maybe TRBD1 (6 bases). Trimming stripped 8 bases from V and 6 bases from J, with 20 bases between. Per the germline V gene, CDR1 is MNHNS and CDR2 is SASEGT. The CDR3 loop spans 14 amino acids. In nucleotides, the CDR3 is TGTGCCAGCTTCGTCCGAGGCAGGGGATCCGAGCAGTACTTC. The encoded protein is CASFVRGRGSEQYF.

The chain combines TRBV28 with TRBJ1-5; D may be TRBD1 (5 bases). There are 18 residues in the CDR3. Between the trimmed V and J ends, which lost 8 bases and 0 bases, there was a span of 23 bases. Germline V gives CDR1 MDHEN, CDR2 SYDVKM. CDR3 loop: CASRTSDDSSYSNQPQHF. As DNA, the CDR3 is TGTGCCAGCCGAACAAGCGACGACAGTTCCTATAGCAATCAGCCCCAGCATTTT.

CDR3 in DNA: TGTGCCAGCAGTCACCGGGACAGGGGTCACGAGCAGTACTTC. Amino acid sequence: CASSHRDRGHEQYF. V is TRBV5-4 and J is TRBJ2-7; 10 bases align to TRBD1. There are 14 residues in the CDR3. Germline V gives CDR1 SGHNT, CDR2 YYREEE (reference sequence). The J segment lost 5 bases and the V segment lost 5 bases, leaving 7 bases of the junction unmatched.

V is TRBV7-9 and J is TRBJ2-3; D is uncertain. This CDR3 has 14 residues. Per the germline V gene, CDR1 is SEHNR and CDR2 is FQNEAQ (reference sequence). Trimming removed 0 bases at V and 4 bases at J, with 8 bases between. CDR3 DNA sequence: TGTGCCAGCAGCTTAGCCCTTGCCCCAGATACGCAGTATTTT. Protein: CASSLALAPDTQYF.

This chain's CDR3 is CASSQGAGNNQPQHF. As DNA, the CDR3 is TGCGCCAGCAGCCAAGGGGCAGGGAACAATCAGCCCCAGCATTTT. The chain employs TRBV4-1 and TRBJ1-5, with a tentative D call TRBD1 (5 bases). The V gene lost 1 base and the J gene lost 3 bases, with 10 bases spanning the gap. The CDR3 spans 15 residues. The germline gives CDR1 MGHRA, CDR2 YSYEKL.

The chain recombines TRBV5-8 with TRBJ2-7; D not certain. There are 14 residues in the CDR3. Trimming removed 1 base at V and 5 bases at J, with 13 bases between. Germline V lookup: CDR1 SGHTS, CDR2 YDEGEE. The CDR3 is CASSLSFWNNEQYF. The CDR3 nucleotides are TGTGCCAGCAGCTTGAGTTTTTGGAATAACGAGCAGTACTTC.

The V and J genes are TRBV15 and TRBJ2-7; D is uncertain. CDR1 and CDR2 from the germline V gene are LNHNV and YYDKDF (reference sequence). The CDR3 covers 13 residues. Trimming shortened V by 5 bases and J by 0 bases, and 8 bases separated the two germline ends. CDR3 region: CATSVLDSYEQYF. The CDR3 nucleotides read TGTGCCACCAGCGTCCTAGACTCCTACGAGCAGTACTTC. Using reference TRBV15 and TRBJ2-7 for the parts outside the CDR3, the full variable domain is DAMVIQNPRYQVTQFGKPVTLSCSQTLNHNVMYWYQQKSSQAPKLLFHYYDKDFNNEADTPDNFQSRRPNTSFCFLDIRSPGLGDTAMYLCATSVLDSYEQYFGPGTRLTVT.

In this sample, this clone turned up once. The CDR3 DNA reads as TGTGCCAGCAGCTTGGGCCAGGTCGATGAAGCTTTCTTT. As protein: CASSLGQVDEAFF. The chain joins TRBV7-2 to TRBJ1-1, with D unresolved. V dropped 3 bases and J dropped 7 bases, with 12 bases sitting between them. Germline CDR1 is SGHTA and CDR2 is FQGNSA. The CDR3 consists of 13 residues.

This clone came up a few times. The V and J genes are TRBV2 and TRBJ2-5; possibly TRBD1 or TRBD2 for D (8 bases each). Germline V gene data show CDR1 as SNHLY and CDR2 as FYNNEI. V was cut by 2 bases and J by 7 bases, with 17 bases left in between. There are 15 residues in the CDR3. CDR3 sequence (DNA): TGTGCCAGCAGTGAAAGGACAGGGACTAGTGGGACCCAGTACTTC. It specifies CASSERTGTSGTQYF.

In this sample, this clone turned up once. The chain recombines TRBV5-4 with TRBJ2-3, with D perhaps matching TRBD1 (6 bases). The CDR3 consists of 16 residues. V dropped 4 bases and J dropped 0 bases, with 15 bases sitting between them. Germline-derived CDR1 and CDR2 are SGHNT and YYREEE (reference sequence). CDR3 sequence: CASSPKQGTSTDTQYF. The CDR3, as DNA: TGTGCCAGCAGCCCCAAACAGGGTACTAGCACAGATACGCAGTATTTT.

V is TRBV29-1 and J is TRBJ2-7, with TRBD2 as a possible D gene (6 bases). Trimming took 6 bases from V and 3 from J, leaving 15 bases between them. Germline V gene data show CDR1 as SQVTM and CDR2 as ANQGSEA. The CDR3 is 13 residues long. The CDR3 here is CSVFLPGGYEQYF. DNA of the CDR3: TGCAGCGTGTTCCTCCCCGGGGGCTACGAGCAGTACTTC.

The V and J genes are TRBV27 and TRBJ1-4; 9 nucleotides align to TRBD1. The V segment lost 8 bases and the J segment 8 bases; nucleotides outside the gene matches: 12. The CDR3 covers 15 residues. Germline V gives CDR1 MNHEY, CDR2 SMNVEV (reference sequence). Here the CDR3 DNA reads TGTGCCAGCTCCCCCGACAGGGGGGCGGGGGAAAAACTGTTTTTT. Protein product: CASSPDRGAGEKLFF.

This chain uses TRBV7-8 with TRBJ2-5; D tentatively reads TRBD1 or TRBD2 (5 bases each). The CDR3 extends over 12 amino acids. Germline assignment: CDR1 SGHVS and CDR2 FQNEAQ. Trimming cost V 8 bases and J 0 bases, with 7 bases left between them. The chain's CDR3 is CASGGDQETQYF. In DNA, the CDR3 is TGTGCCAGCGGGGGAGACCAAGAGACCCAGTACTTC.

The DNA for the CDR3 is TGTGCCTCCGGGACAGGGGTCTACTATGGCTACACCTTC. Translation: CASGTGVYYGYTF. V is TRBV10-3 and J is TRBJ1-2; 10 positions agree with TRBD1. This CDR3 has 13 residues. Germline CDR1 and CDR2: ENHRY and SYGVKD. J gave up 3 bases and V 11 bases, and 6 bases lay outside the gene matches.

The CDR3 reads CASSLMATFDEQFF. The CDR3 nucleotides read TGTGCCAGCAGCTTAATGGCGACTTTCGATGAGCAGTTCTTC. The chain couples TRBV7-2 to TRBJ2-1; D unclear. Germline-derived CDR1 and CDR2 are SGHTA and FQGNSA. CDR3 length: 14 residues. V was clipped by 2 bases and J by 8 bases, with 13 bases between them.

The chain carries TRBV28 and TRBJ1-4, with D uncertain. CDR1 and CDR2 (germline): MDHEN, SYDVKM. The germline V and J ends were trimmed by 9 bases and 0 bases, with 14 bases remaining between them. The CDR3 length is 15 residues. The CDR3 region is CASSPSAATNEKLFF. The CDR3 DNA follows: TGTGCCAGTTCCCCCAGTGCCGCAACTAATGAAAAACTGTTTTTT.

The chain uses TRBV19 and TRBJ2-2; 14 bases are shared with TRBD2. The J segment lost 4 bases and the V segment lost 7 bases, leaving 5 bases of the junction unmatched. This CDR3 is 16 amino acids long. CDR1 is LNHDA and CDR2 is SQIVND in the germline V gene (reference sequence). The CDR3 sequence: CASTRLAGGTTGELFF. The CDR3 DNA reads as TGTGCCAGTACGCGACTAGCGGGGGGGACCACCGGGGAGCTGTTTTTT.